These 20 T cell receptor beta chains came from one sample sequenced in a study of shared clonotypes between healthy human individuals (dated by TCRdb to the early 2020s). Libraries were constructed by the immunoSEQ multiplex PCR assay. Here the immuneACCESS table is served through TCRdb, limited to in-frame sequences with V and J called. Missing clones are a known gap in these copies; in checked studies unresolved V genes cover under half, and the rest lacks a known reason. Across this sample there are 2 million to 3 million clones, with 93% seen only once. Of the sample, roughly 0.36% is held by the ten largest clones. Input material: naive CD4+ T cells from PBMCs. Read against the paper, the sample's cell subset or site label means: CD45RA+ positively selected. The source of these receptors is a man younger than 35 in good health. Some clones in this sample may be carry-over from other donors' samples.

This chain joins TRBV7-9 and TRBJ2-2; 10 bases line up with TRBD2. The CDR3 loop spans 17 amino acids. Germline values: CDR1 SEHNR, CDR2 FQNEAQ (reference sequence). After removal of 5 bases from V and 6 bases from J, the junction contained 12 bases not matched to a gene. The CDR3 sequence is CASSPTLAGAPSGELFF. The DNA of the CDR3 is TGTGCCAGCAGCCCGACCCTAGCGGGAGCCCCCTCCGGGGAGCTGTTTTTT.

With respect to this clone: The same CDR3 also results from other DNA sequences found in this sample. V is TRBV19 and J is TRBJ2-3; the D gene is possibly TRBD1 (5 bases). Between the trimmed V and J ends, which lost 4 bases and 1 base, there was a span of 12 bases. Germline lookup yields CDR1 LNHDA and CDR2 SQIVND (reference sequence). The CDR3 loop spans 15 amino acids. CDR3 sequence reads: CASSTGQGGTDTQYF. The CDR3 DNA sequence: TGTGCCAGTAGTACAGGCCAGGGTGGCACAGATACGCAGTATTTT.

The CDR3, as DNA: TGTGCCAGCAGCTTAGGACTAGCGGGGCTCCCCTACAATGAGCAGTTCTTC. Protein product: CASSLGLAGLPYNEQFF. This rearrangement joins TRBV7-2 to TRBJ2-1; 11 bases are shared with TRBD2. V lost 1 base and J lost 2; bases outside the gene matches: 4. Looked up from germline, CDR1 is SGHTA and CDR2 is FQGNSA. CDR3 length: 17 amino acids.

The V gene is TRBV4-2, the J gene TRBJ2-7; D uncertain. Trimming removed 0 bases from V and 2 bases from J, with 8 bases in between. CDR3 length: 14 residues. The germline V gene encodes CDR1 LGHNA and CDR2 YNFKEQ. This CDR3 reads CASSQDYRTYEQYF. Here the CDR3 DNA reads TGTGCCAGCAGCCAAGATTACCGGACCTACGAGCAGTACTTC.

Turning to this clone: Other DNA sequences of this sample code for an identical CDR3. This chain joins TRBV5-1 and TRBJ2-3, with D uncertain. Deletions cut 2 bases from V and 0 bases from J, with 4 bases between. This CDR3 comprises 13 residues. Germline loops: CDR1 SGHRS, CDR2 YFSETQ. The CDR3 spells CASSFDSTDTQYF. The CDR3 nucleotides are TGCGCCAGCAGCTTCGACAGCACAGATACGCAGTATTTT.

The V call is TRBV7-2, the J call TRBJ1-2; tentative D call: TRBD1 (6 bases). The V and J ends lost 5 bases and 2 bases respectively, with 12 bases between them. The germline V gene encodes CDR1 SGHTA and CDR2 FQGNSA. The CDR3 totals 14 residues. In DNA form, the CDR3 reads TGTGCCAGCAGCCAACCCACAGGGAACTATGGCTACACCTTC. Translating it yields CASSQPTGNYGYTF.

V is TRBV6-5 and J is TRBJ2-5; TRBD2 is a possible D gene (5 bases). From germline, CDR1 is MNHEY and CDR2 SVGAGI. V dropped 7 bases and J dropped 5 bases, with 14 bases sitting between them. This CDR3 is 13 amino acids long. The CDR3 is CASKLGFQETQYF. CDR3 sequence (DNA): TGTGCCAGCAAACTAGGTTTTCAGGAGACCCAGTACTTC.

The J gene is TRBJ2-3, the V gene TRBV11-3; 11 positions agree with TRBD2. The germline CDR1 and CDR2 sequences are SGHNT and YENEEA. J lost 3 bases, V lost 3 bases, and 8 bases had no gene match. The CDR3 is made up of 17 amino acids. The CDR3 DNA sequence: TGTGCCAGCAGCTTGGGAACTAGCGGGAGACTGACAGATACGCAGTATTTT. Translation gives CASSLGTSGRLTDTQYF.

This chain joins TRBV28 and TRBJ1-2; D is undetermined. The CDR3 is made up of 15 amino acids. Trimming shortened V by 7 bases and J by 2 bases, and 17 bases separated the two germline ends. Germline V gene sequence: CDR1 MDHEN, CDR2 SYDVKM. Here the CDR3 reads CASMGRVMQNYGYTF. The CDR3 bases are TGTGCCAGCATGGGTAGGGTAATGCAGAACTATGGCTACACCTTC.

CDR3 residues: CASSARTSGSRNEQFF. In nucleotides, the CDR3 is TGTGCCAGCAGCGCCCGGACTAGCGGGAGTAGAAATGAGCAGTTCTTC. V is TRBV7-3 and J is TRBJ2-1; 13 nucleotides align to TRBD2. CDR3 length equals 16 residues. The J segment lost 7 bases and the V segment lost 5 bases, leaving 8 bases of the junction unmatched. Per germline, CDR1 SGHTA and CDR2 FQGTGA.

J is TRBJ1-5 and V is TRBV6-1, with TRBD1 identical over 7 bases. In germline, CDR1 is MNHNS, CDR2 SASEGT. The CDR3 is 14 residues long. V gave up 6 bases and J gave up 2 bases; unmatched junction bases: 4. The CDR3 DNA is TGTGCCAGCAGGCAGGGGGTGGGCAATCAGCCCCAGCATTTT. Encoded protein: CASRQGVGNQPQHF.

V and J are TRBV7-8 and TRBJ1-1; no firm D call. The V and J ends lost 1 base and 8 bases respectively, with 11 bases between them. CDR1 is SGHVS and CDR2 is FQNEAQ in the germline V gene. This CDR3 contains 13 residues. The chain's CDR3 is CASSLVETSEAFF. CDR3 nucleotide sequence: TGTGCCAGCAGCTTAGTGGAGACCTCGGAAGCTTTCTTT.

The DNA for the CDR3 is TGTGCCAGCAGCCGCTGGGACAGCAATCAGCCCCAGCATTTT. Its protein product is CASSRWDSNQPQHF. The chain is built from TRBV7-9 and TRBJ1-5, with D possibly TRBD1 on 5 matching bases. Germline CDR1 reads SEHNR; CDR2 reads FQNEAQ (reference sequence). The germline V and J ends were trimmed by 5 bases and 1 base, with 9 bases remaining between them. The CDR3 is made up of 14 amino acids. The full variable domain, rest sourced from reference TRBV7-9 and TRBJ1-5, is DTGVSQNPRHKITKRGQNVTFRCDPISEHNRLYWYRQTLGQGPEFLTYFQNEAQLEKSRLLSDRFSAERPKGSFSTLEIQRTEQGDSAMYLCASSRWDSNQPQHFGDGTRLSIL.

The chain links TRBV4-2 to TRBJ2-5; no firm D call. The CDR3 covers 16 residues. V was shortened by 0 bases and J by 3 bases, with 14 bases between the two germline ends. Germline lookup yields CDR1 LGHNA and CDR2 YNFKEQ. Written as DNA, the CDR3 is TGTGCCAGCAGCCAAGAGGGCGGACGAGCAAAAGAGACCCAGTACTTC. Protein product: CASSQEGGRAKETQYF.

This chain connects TRBV28 to TRBJ1-1; the D is unclear. This CDR3 has 12 amino acids. V lost 8 bases, J lost 1 base, and 8 bases lay in between. Per germline, CDR1 MDHEN and CDR2 SYDVKM. Written as DNA, the CDR3 is TGTGCCAGCTGGGGAGAGAACACTGAAGCTTTCTTT. Its translation is CASWGENTEAFF.

The chain recombines TRBV18 with TRBJ2-7, with D possibly TRBD1 on 5 matching bases. Germline-derived CDR1 and CDR2 are KGHSH and LQKENI. The CDR3 loop spans 15 amino acids. The ends were cut back, 3 bases at V and 1 base at J, with 13 bases in the middle. As DNA, the CDR3 is TGTGCCAGCTCACCGGGGCAGGCAACTTCCTACGAGCAGTACTTC. This translates into CASSPGQATSYEQYF.

The table lists this clone with a count of one. The chain joins TRBV11-2 to TRBJ1-2; no clear D. Trimming took 2 bases from V and 8 from J, leaving 12 bases between them. The germline gives CDR1 SGHAT, CDR2 FQNNGV. The CDR3 has 13 residues. This CDR3 reads CASSLSGFSGYTF. DNA of the CDR3: TGTGCCAGCAGCTTATCCGGTTTTAGCGGCTACACCTTC. The full variable domain, rest sourced from reference TRBV11-2 and TRBJ1-2, is EAGVAQSPRYKIIEKRQSVAFWCNPISGHATLYWYQQILGQGPKLLIQFQNNGVVDDSQLPKDRFSAERLKGVDSTLKIQPAKLEDSAVYLCASSLSGFSGYTFGSGTRLTVV.

The table lists this clone with a few counts. Possible read error: a much larger clone is one base away. The same CDR3 is also encoded by other DNA sequences in this sample. The genes are TRBV5-1 and TRBJ2-3, with D hard to call. The germline CDR1 and CDR2 sequences are SGHRS and YFSETQ. Trimming took 4 bases from V and 2 from J, leaving 2 bases between them. The CDR3 spans 11 residues. The CDR3: CASSLTDTQYF. The CDR3, as DNA: TGCGCCAGCAGCCTCACAGATACGCAGTATTTT.

This clone has a single count. This chain links TRBV14 with TRBJ1-4; 7 positions agree with TRBD1. Germline trimming cut 4 bases from V and 3 bases from J; bases unmatched to any gene: 5. The CDR3 length is 15 residues. The V gene's germline CDR1 is SGHDN and CDR2 FVKESK. Written as DNA, the CDR3 is TGTGCCAGCAGCCTCAAGACAGGGTCTAATGAAAAACTGTTTTTT. Translating gives CASSLKTGSNEKLFF.

This rearrangement joins TRBV28 to TRBJ2-5; TRBD1 agrees at 9 bases. The J call is uncertain, as TRBJ2-7 better fits the DNA end. The CDR3 has 15 residues. Germline CDR1 and CDR2: MDHEN and SYDVKM. The CDR3 DNA sequence: TGTGCCAGCAGGACTCCGGGACAGGGTTCCTACGAGCAGTACTTC. This translates into CASRTPGQGSYEQYF.